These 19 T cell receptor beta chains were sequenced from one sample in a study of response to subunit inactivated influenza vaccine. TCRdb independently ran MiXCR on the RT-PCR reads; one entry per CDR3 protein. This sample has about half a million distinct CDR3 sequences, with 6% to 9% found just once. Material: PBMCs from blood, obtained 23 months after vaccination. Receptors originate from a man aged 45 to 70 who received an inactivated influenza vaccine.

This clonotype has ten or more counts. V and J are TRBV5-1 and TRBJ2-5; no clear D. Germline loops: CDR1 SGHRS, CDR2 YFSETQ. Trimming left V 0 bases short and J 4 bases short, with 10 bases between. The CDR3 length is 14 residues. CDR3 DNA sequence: TGCGCCAGCAGCTTGGTTCCCGCCGGAGAGACCCAGTACTTC. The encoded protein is CASSLVPAGETQYF.

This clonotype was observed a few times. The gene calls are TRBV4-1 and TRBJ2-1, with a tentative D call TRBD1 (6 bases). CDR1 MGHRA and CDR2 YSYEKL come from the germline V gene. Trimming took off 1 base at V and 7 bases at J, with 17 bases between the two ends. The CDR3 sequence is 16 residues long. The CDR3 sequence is CASSQAGTRQFNEQFF. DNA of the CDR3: TGCGCCAGCAGCCAAGCAGGGACACGGCAATTTAATGAGCAGTTCTTC.

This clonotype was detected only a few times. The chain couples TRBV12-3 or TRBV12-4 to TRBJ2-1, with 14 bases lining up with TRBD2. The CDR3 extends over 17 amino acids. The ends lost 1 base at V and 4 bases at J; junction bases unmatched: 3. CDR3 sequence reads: CASSLDGTSGGYNEQFF. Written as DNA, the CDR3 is TGTGCCAGCAGTTTAGACGGGACTAGCGGGGGTTACAATGAGCAGTTCTTC.

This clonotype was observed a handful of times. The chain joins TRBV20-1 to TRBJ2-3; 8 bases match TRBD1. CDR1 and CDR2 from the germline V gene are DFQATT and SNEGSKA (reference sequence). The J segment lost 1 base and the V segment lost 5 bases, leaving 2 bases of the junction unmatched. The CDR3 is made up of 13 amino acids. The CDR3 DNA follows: TGCAGTGCTCACAGGGGGGGCACAGATACGCAGTATTTT. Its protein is CSAHRGGTDTQYF.

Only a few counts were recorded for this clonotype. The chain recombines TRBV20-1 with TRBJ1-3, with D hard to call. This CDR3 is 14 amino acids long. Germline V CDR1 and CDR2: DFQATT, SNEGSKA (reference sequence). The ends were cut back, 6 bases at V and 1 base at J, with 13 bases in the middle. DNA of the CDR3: TGCAGTGCCCAGAGGTCTATTTCTGGAAACACCATATATTTT. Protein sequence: CSAQRSISGNTIYF.

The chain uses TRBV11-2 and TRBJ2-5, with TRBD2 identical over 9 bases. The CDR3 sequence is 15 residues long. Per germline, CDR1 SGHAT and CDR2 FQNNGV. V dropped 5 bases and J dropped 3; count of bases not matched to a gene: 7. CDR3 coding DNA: TGTGCCAGCAGCCCGCCGACTAGCGGAGAAGAGACCCAGTACTTC. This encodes CASSPPTSGEETQYF.

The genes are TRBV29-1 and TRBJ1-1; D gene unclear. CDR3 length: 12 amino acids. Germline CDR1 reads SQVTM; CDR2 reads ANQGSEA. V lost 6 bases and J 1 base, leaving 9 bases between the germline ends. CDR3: CSVRESNTEAFF. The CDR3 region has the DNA TGCAGCGTCCGGGAATCGAACACTGAAGCTTTCTTT.

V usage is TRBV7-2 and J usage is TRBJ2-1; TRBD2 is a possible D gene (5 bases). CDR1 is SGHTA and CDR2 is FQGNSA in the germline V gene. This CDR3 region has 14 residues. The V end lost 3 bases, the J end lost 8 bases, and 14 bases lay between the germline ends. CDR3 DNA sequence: TGTGCCAGCAGCTTCACCTGTGGGGAGTATGAGCAGTTCTTC. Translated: CASSFTCGEYEQFF.

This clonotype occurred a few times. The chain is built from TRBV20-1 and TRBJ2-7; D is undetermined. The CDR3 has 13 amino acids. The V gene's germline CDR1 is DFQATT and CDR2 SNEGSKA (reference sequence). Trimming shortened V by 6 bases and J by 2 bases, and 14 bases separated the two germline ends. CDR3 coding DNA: TGCAGTGCGATCCGGCACCCAACCTACGAGCAGTACTTC. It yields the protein CSAIRHPTYEQYF.

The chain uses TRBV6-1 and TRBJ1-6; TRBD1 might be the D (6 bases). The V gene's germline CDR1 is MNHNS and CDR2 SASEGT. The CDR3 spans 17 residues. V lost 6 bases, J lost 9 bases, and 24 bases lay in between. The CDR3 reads CASRRRTGRFSSSPLHF. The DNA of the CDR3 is TGTGCCAGCAGGAGAAGAACAGGGAGGTTTTCTAGTTCACCCCTCCACTTT.

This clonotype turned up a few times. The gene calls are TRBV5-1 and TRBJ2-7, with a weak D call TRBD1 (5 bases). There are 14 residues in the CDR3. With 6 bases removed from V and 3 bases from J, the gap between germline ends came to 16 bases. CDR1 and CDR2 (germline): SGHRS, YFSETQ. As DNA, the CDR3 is TGCGCCAGCAAGACTCGGACGGACAACTACGAGCAGTACTTC. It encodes CASKTRTDNYEQYF.

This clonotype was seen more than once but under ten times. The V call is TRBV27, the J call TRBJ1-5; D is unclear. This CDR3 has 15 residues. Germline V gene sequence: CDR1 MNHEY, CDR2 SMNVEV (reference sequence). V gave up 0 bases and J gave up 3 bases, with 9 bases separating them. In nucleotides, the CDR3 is TGTGCCAGCAGTTTATCCGCAGGACCCAATCAGCCCCAGCATTTT. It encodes CASSLSAGPNQPQHF.

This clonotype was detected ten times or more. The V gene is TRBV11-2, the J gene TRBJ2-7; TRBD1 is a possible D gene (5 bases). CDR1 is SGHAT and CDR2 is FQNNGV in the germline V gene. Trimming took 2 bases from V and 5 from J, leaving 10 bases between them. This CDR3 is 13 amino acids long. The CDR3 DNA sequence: TGTGCCAGCAGCTTACCAGGGTCTCACGAGCAGTACTTC. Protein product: CASSLPGSHEQYF.

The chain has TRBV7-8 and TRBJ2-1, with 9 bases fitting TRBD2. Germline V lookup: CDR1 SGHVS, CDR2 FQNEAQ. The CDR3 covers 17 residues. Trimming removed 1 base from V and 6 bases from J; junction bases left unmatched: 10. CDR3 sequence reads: CASSLGAGGSRGNEQFF. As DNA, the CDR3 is TGTGCCAGCAGCTTAGGGGCGGGGGGGTCCCGAGGCAATGAGCAGTTCTTC. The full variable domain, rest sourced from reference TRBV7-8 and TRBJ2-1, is GAGVSQSPRYKVAKRGQDVALRCDPISGHVSLFWYQQALGQGPEFLTYFQNEAQLDKSGLPSDRFFAERPEGSVSTLKIQRTQQEDSAVYLCASSLGAGGSRGNEQFFGPGTRLTVL.

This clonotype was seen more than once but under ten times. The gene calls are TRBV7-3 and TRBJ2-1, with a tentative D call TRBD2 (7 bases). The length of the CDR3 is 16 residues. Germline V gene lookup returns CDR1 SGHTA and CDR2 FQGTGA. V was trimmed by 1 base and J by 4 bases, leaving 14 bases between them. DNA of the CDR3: TGTGCCAGCAGCTTAAGGGCCAGGGGAGGGTACAATGAGCAGTTCTTC. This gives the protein CASSLRARGGYNEQFF.

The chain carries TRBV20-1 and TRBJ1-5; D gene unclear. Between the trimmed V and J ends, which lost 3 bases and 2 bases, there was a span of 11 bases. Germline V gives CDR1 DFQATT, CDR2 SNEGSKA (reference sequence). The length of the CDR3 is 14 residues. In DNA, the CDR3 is TGCAGTGCTAGTGCGGTGGCTGGCAATCAGCCCCAGCATTTT. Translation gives CSASAVAGNQPQHF.

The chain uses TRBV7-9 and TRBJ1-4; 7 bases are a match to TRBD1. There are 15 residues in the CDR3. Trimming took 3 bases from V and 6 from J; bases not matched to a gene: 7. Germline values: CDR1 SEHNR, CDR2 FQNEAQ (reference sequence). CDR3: CASSFDRVVDEKLFF. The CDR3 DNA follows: TGTGCCAGCAGCTTCGACAGGGTGGTTGATGAAAAACTGTTTTTT.

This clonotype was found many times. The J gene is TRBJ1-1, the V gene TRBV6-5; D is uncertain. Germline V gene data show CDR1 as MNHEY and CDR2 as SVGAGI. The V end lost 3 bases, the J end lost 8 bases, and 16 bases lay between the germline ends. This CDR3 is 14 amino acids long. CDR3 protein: CASSYGRRAGEAFF. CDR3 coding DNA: TGTGCCAGCAGTTATGGCAGGCGGGCGGGAGAAGCTTTCTTT.

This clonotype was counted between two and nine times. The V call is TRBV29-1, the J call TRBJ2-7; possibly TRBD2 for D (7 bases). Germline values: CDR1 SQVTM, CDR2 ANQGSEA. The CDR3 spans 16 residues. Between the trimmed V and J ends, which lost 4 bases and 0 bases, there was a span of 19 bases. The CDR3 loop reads CSVGGGPGRLSYEQYF. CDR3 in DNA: TGCAGCGTTGGGGGGGGCCCGGGACGGCTCTCCTACGAGCAGTACTTC.